These T cell receptor beta chains were read from a single sample in a study of blood T cell repertoires in COVID-19. Sequenced by immunoSEQ multiplex PCR; TCRdb stores in-frame clones only, minus some. Of over 300,000 clones detected, 85% to 90% appear once; the ten largest clones hold approximately 6.2%. Sequenced sample: peripheral blood. The receptors were gathered from a young man with active or convalescent COVID-19. The CDR3 runs from the conserved cysteine through the conserved F or W. The D gene is left open where the match is weak. The size of a clone is reported for some rows only, either as once, few or many, or as a class for expanded clones.

v_gene	j_gene	abundance	d_gene	CDR3nt	CDR3aa
TRBV4-1	TRBJ2-6	-	TRBD1	TGCGCCAGCAGCTCTATCCCCGGGACAGGGGGAAAGGGGTCCTCTGGGGCCAACGTGCTGACTTTC	CASSSIPGTGGKGSSGANVLTF
TRBV24-1	TRBJ1-1	-	-	TGTGCCACGAAAGATTCAGGGAGGGCTTTCTTT	CATKDSGRAFF
TRBV18	TRBJ2-3	-	TRBD2	TGTGCCAGCTCTGGACTAGCGGGGGCAGATACGCAGTATTTT	CASSGLAGADTQYF
TRBV5-8	TRBJ1-6	-	-	TGTGCCAGCAGCCCCGACAGAAACAGGGATAGTTCACCCCTCCACTTT	CASSPDRNRDSSPLHF
TRBV7-2	TRBJ2-7	-	-	TGTGCCAGCAGCTTATGGCGACAGGCATCCTACGAGCAGTACTTC	CASSLWRQASYEQYF
TRBV7-2	TRBJ2-5	-	TRBD2	TGTGCCAGCAGCTTTCGGCGGGAGGAGACCCAGTACTTC	CASSFRREETQYF
TRBV6-5	TRBJ1-2	-	-	TGTGCCAGCAGTTTCGGGAACCGGGTCTACTATGGCTACACCTTC	CASSFGNRVYYGYTF
TRBV2	TRBJ2-7	-	-	TGTGCCAGCAGTGGAACCTACAGGGTCTACGAGCAGTACTTC	CASSGTYRVYEQYF
TRBV7-9	TRBJ2-7	-	-	TGTGCCAGCAGCCCCCAAAGGGGGTACCGGTACGAGCAGTACTTC	CASSPQRGYRYEQYF
TRBV4-3	TRBJ1-4	once	-	TGCGCCAGCAGCCGAGAAAGGGGGGAAAAACTGTTTTTT	CASSRERGEKLFF
TRBV4-3	TRBJ1-6	-	TRBD1	TGCGCCAGCAGCCAAACGGGGACAGACTATAATTCACCCCTCCACTTT	CASSQTGTDYNSPLHF
TRBV11-2	TRBJ1-2	-	-	TGTGCCAGCAGCCCTGACCCTTGGGCCTATGGCTACACCTTC	CASSPDPWAYGYTF
TRBV28	TRBJ1-2	-	TRBD1	TGTGCCAGCAGTTGGCCGGGACAGGGGATCTATGGCTACACCTTC	CASSWPGQGIYGYTF
TRBV30	TRBJ2-2	-	TRBD2	TGTGCCTGGAGTGTAAGGACTAGCGGGGGGGAGCTGTTTTTT	CAWSVRTSGGELFF
TRBV4-2	TRBJ2-1	-	-	TGTGCCAGCAGCCAGTCGGGACTTTACAATGAGCAGTTCTTC	CASSQSGLYNEQFF
TRBV7-3	TRBJ1-1	-	-	TGTGCCAGCAGCGTTGACGGGGGGCGAATGAACACTGAAGCTTTCTTT	CASSVDGGRMNTEAFF
TRBV6-4	TRBJ2-1	-	TRBD1	TGTGCCAGCAGTGAGGACAGGGTTAGGGAGCAGTTCTTC	CASSEDRVREQFF
TRBV19	TRBJ1-5	once	TRBD1	TGTGCCAGTAGTATTCGGAGTGGGGACAGACCCAGCGGGGGTCAGCCCCAGCATTTT	CASSIRSGDRPSGGQPQHF
TRBV28	TRBJ2-7	once	-	TGTGCCAGCAGTAGGACTCTTTCCTACGAGCAGTACTTC	CASSRTLSYEQYF
TRBV9	TRBJ1-3	-	TRBD1	TGTGCCAGCGGGCGGGGACAGGGTGGTGGAAACACCATATATTTT	CASGRGQGGGNTIYF
TRBV5-6	TRBJ1-1	-	-	TGTGCCAGCAGTCGTCCAGTCACTGAAGCTTTCTTT	CASSRPVTEAFF
TRBV28	TRBJ1-2	-	-	TGTGCCAGCAGTTCCCTAGGGGCAGGGAACTATGGCTACACCTTC	CASSSLGAGNYGYTF